Each of the 11 T cell receptor beta chains below was sequenced from the same sample in a study of T cells in Graves' hyperthyroidism and ophthalmopathy. RNA transcripts provided the source from which TCR beta CDR3 regions were amplified. HTBI primers were the set used in a first-round RT-PCR of the TCR CDR3. TCRdb re-analysed the multiplex PCR reads in MiXCR, keeping a single row per CDR3 protein. In the table there are fewer than 450,000 distinct CDR3 sequences, approximately 18% of which are singletons. Sequences were obtained from blood. All receptors come from a woman aged 25 to 39 with Graves' hyperthyroidism that later progressed to Graves' ophthalmopathy.

This clonotype was counted many times. The V gene is TRBV29-1, the J gene TRBJ1-1; possibly TRBD1 for D (5 bases). V dropped 7 bases and J dropped 1 base, with 13 bases sitting between them. CDR3 length: 13 amino acids. Per the germline V gene, CDR1 is SQVTM and CDR2 is ANQGSEA. The CDR3 reads CSAGRDRNTEAFF. In DNA, the CDR3 is TGCAGCGCTGGCCGGGACCGGAACACTGAAGCTTTCTTT. Filled out from reference TRBV29-1 and TRBJ1-1, the complete variable domain reads SAVISQKPSRDICQRGTSLTIQCQVDSQVTMMFWYRQQPGQSLTLIATANQGSEATYESGFVIDKFPISRPNLTFSTLTVSNMSPEDSSIYLCSAGRDRNTEAFFGQGTRLTVV.

The genes are TRBV27 and TRBJ1-4; D call uncertain. V lost 6 bases and J 5 bases, leaving 16 bases between the germline ends. This CDR3 spans 15 amino acids. The germline gives CDR1 MNHEY, CDR2 SMNVEV (reference sequence). The CDR3 protein is CASSPGRSANEKLFF. The CDR3 DNA is TGTGCCAGCAGCCCAGGCCGGTCGGCGAATGAAAAACTGTTTTTT.

The chain employs TRBV2 and TRBJ2-5; D remains ambiguous. The CDR3 runs 14 residues. V shed 6 bases and J shed 0 bases, with 11 bases lying between them. Germline loops: CDR1 SNHLY, CDR2 FYNNEI. DNA for the CDR3: TGTGCCAGCAGATTTGGACGGGACCAAGAGACCCAGTACTTC. Residues: CASRFGRDQETQYF.

Notes on this clonotype: Being one base from a much bigger clone, this may be a read error. The J gene is TRBJ2-1, the V gene TRBV27; D perhaps matches TRBD2 (5 bases). The CDR3 length is 17 residues. Germline CDR1 MNHEY, CDR2 SMNVEV (reference sequence). The V gene lost 5 bases and the J gene lost 4 bases, with 21 bases spanning the gap. CDR3 coding DNA: TGTGCCAGCAGTCCCCATTCGGGATGGTTCAGGTACAATGAGCAGTTCTTC. Encoded protein: CASSPHSGWFRYNEQFF.

About this clonotype itself: This may be a read error: a much more frequent sequence differs by one nucleotide. This chain joins TRBV6-2 or TRBV6-3 and TRBJ2-7; D unresolved. The CDR3 has 16 amino acids. Germline V gives CDR1 MNHEY, CDR2 SVGEGT. Trimming stripped 7 bases from V and 2 bases from J, with 21 bases between. Here the CDR3 reads CASKEFGPGPAYEQYF. The DNA for the CDR3 is TGTGCCAGCAAGGAATTCGGTCCAGGACCGGCCTACGAGCAGTACTTC.

Ten or more counts support this clonotype. The rearrangement links TRBV20-1 to TRBJ1-4; 9 bases map to TRBD1. From germline, CDR1 is DFQATT and CDR2 SNEGSKA (reference sequence). The length of the CDR3 is 13 residues. Trimming took 4 bases from V and 10 from J; bases not matched to a gene: 7. The CDR3 here is CSATGTGYGKLFF. DNA of the CDR3: TGCAGTGCTACCGGGACAGGGTATGGAAAACTGTTTTTT.

The chain is built from TRBV6-9 and TRBJ2-2; D is unresolved. V lost 3 bases and J 6 bases, leaving 5 bases between the germline ends. This CDR3 is built from 12 residues. Germline loops: CDR1 MNHGY, CDR2 SVAAGI. In nucleotides, the CDR3 is TGTGCCAGCAGTTACTATTCCGGGGAGCTGTTTTTT. Protein product: CASSYYSGELFF.

This clonotype was counted many times. The V and J genes are TRBV19 and TRBJ2-1; D uncertain. V lost 3 bases to trimming and J lost 6 bases, with 9 bases between them. This CDR3 has 13 residues. Germline lookup yields CDR1 LNHDA and CDR2 SQIVND (reference sequence). CDR3 residues: CASSIGLGNEQFF. Written as DNA, the CDR3 is TGTGCCAGTAGTATTGGTCTAGGCAATGAGCAGTTCTTC.

This clonotype was counted only a few times. The chain employs TRBV11-1 and TRBJ2-1; 9 bases fit TRBD2. This CDR3 is built from 14 residues. In germline, CDR1 is SGHAT, CDR2 FQDESV (reference sequence). J gave up 8 bases and V 5 bases, and 7 bases lay outside the gene matches. Here the CDR3 reads CASSQQRGDDEQFF. The CDR3 nucleotides are TGTGCCAGCAGCCAACAGCGGGGGGACGATGAGCAGTTCTTC.

At least ten counts were recorded for this clonotype. This chain joins TRBV10-3 and TRBJ1-1, with D maybe TRBD1 (6 bases). CDR1 is ENHRY, CDR2 SYGVKD, per germline. The V gene lost 4 bases and the J gene lost 12 bases, with 18 bases spanning the gap. This CDR3 contains 13 residues. CDR3 in DNA: TGTGCCATCAGTGCAACCGGGACAAGCCAGCCTTTCTTT. The encoded protein is CAISATGTSQPFF.

The V call is TRBV12-3 or TRBV12-4, the J call TRBJ2-7; 7 bases match TRBD1. The CDR3 extends over 14 amino acids. V was clipped by 5 bases and J by 3 bases; unmatched bases: 7. The CDR3 here is CASSQTRDSYEQYF. CDR3 nucleotide sequence: TGTGCCAGCAGTCAGACCCGGGACAGCTACGAGCAGTACTTC.